Sequencing of this T cell receptor beta chain was carried out in a study of identical twins. The study, taken as a whole, reports: Instead of following the same donors, the conclusions were based on cross-sectional statistical analysis. Models underpredicted monozygotic twin sharing of out-of-frame TCR alpha. Out-of-frame beta sequences exhibited a weaker degree of excess twin sharing. Analyses of zero insertions could be partly confounded by invariant MAIT and iNKT cells.

Germline-derived CDR1 and CDR2 are SNHLY and FYNNEI. This CDR3 spans 18 amino acids. Germline trimming cut 8 bases from V and 5 bases from J; bases unmatched to any gene: 20. TCRdb analysed the 5' RACE reads with MiXCR anew, one entry per CDR3 protein. In the table there are 750,000 to 950,000 distinct CDR3 sequences, about 12% of which are singletons. With respect to this clonotype: Its target is not known.

Another study also made use of these data, one on yellow fever vaccine responses in identical twins.

This rearrangement joins TRBV2 to TRBJ2-5, with 10 bases lining up with TRBD1. Material for sequencing was PBMCs. The source of this sequence is a woman aged 18-29 years in good health. The CDR3 DNA follows: TGTGCCAGCGGGGCCCAAGCGGGACAGGGGATTGATGTGGAGACCCAGTACTTC. Translation gives CASGAQAGQGIDVETQYF.